The next 5 T cell receptor beta chains were all read from a single sample in a study of blood T cell repertoires in COVID-19. Using immunoSEQ multiplex PCR, the repertoire was profiled, and TCRdb retains in-frame clones only, with some absent. The sample has roughly 60,000 clones; approximately 82% are singletons. Sequenced material: peripheral blood. Receptors originate from a man aged 60 to 75 with acute or convalescent COVID-19.

The chain carries TRBV5-1 and TRBJ2-2; tentative D call: TRBD1 (6 bases). The V and J ends lost 4 bases and 2 bases respectively, with 21 bases between them. The CDR3 sequence is 18 residues long. Germline V gene lookup returns CDR1 SGHRS and CDR2 YFSETQ. CDR3 amino acids: CASSLRGSTTLNTGELFF. Here the CDR3 DNA reads TGCGCCAGCAGCCTCAGGGGCTCCACAACCCTTAACACCGGGGAGCTGTTTTTT.

This clone was recorded once. The chain is built from TRBV2 and TRBJ2-7; TRBD1 agrees at 11 bases. V was clipped by 6 bases and J by 6 bases; unmatched bases: 7. The CDR3 totals 14 residues. CDR1 is SNHLY and CDR2 is FYNNEI in the germline V gene. Written as DNA, the CDR3 is TGTGCCAGCAGGGATGGGACAGGGGGATTCGAGCAGTACTTC. Translation: CASRDGTGGFEQYF.

This rearrangement joins TRBV5-6 to TRBJ1-2, with 11 bases lining up with TRBD1. The CDR3 spans 12 residues. The ends lost 9 bases at V and 5 bases at J; junction bases unmatched: 3. Germline-derived CDR1 and CDR2 are SGHDT and YYEEEE. The chain's CDR3 is CATGQGEYGYTF. The CDR3 DNA reads as TGTGCCACGGGACAGGGGGAGTATGGCTACACCTTC.

The sample holds a few counts of this clone. J is TRBJ2-5 and V is TRBV18, with 13 bases matching TRBD2. CDR3 length: 18 residues. CDR1 and CDR2 from the germline V gene are KGHSH and LQKENI. V gave up 0 bases and J gave up 2 bases; unmatched junction bases: 6. The CDR3 sequence: CASSPPLGTSGEQETQYF. The CDR3 coding sequence is TGTGCCAGCTCACCACCGCTAGGGACTAGCGGGGAGCAAGAGACCCAGTACTTC.

This chain links TRBV27 with TRBJ2-3, with 10 bases aligning to TRBD2. With V trimmed by 0 bases and J by 2 bases, 8 bases remained unmatched. CDR1 MNHEY and CDR2 SMNVEV come from the germline V gene (reference sequence). The CDR3 runs 18 residues. The DNA for the CDR3 is TGTGCCAGCAGTTTATCTCCTCTAGCGGGAGAAAACACAGATACGCAGTATTTT. Amino acids: CASSLSPLAGENTDTQYF.